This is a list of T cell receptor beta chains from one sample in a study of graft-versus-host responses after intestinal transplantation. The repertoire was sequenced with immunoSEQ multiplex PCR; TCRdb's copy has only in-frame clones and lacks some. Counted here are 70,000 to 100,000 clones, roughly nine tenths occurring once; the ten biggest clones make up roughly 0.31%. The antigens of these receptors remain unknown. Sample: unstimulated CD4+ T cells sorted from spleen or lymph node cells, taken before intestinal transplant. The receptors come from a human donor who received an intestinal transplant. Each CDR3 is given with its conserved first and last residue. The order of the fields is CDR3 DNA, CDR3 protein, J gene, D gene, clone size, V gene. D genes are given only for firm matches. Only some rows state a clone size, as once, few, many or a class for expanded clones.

cdr3_nt: TGTGCCAGCAGCAACACTAGTCGGGAGACCCAGTACTTC
cdr3_aa: CASSNTSRETQYF
j_call: TRBJ2-5
d_call: NA
clone_size: NA
v_call: TRBV5-4

cdr3_nt: TGTGCCAGCAACTTTCAGACAGAGAACTATGGCTACACCTTC
cdr3_aa: CASNFQTENYGYTF
j_call: TRBJ1-2
d_call: NA
clone_size: NA
v_call: TRBV2

cdr3_nt: TGTGCCAGCAGCTTAGATCAGTTGATAGGGGGCTACGAGCAGTACTTC
cdr3_aa: CASSLDQLIGGYEQYF
j_call: TRBJ2-7
d_call: NA
clone_size: NA
v_call: TRBV11-2

cdr3_nt: TGTGCCAGCAGTGCGGCTAGCGGGATGTTTCTCCTTGAGCAGTTCTTC
cdr3_aa: CASSAASGMFLLEQFF
j_call: TRBJ2-1
d_call: TRBD2
clone_size: NA
v_call: TRBV6-1

cdr3_nt: TGTGCCAGCAGCGCCGGGGGAAATCAAGAGACCCAGTACTTC
cdr3_aa: CASSAGGNQETQYF
j_call: TRBJ2-5
d_call: NA
clone_size: NA
v_call: TRBV9

cdr3_nt: TGTGCCAGCAGCCTAACGACTAGGGCGTCGTACGAGCAGTACTTC
cdr3_aa: CASSLTTRASYEQYF
j_call: TRBJ2-7
d_call: NA
clone_size: NA
v_call: TRBV21-1

cdr3_nt: TGTGCCAGCAGCGCAGGGAAGCAAGAGACCCAGTACTTC
cdr3_aa: CASSAGKQETQYF
j_call: TRBJ2-5
d_call: NA
clone_size: NA
v_call: TRBV5-4

cdr3_nt: TGTGCCAGCAGTTACTCCAGAAGGGAGAGGGGCTACACCTTC
cdr3_aa: CASSYSRRERGYTF
j_call: TRBJ1-2
d_call: NA
clone_size: NA
v_call: TRBV6-5

cdr3_nt: TGTGCCAGCAGCTTAGACGTCCCGGGCTATGGCTACACCTTC
cdr3_aa: CASSLDVPGYGYTF
j_call: TRBJ1-2
d_call: NA
clone_size: NA
v_call: TRBV7-2

cdr3_nt: TGTGCCAGCAGTGAAATTACAGGGGGGCCGGAGACCCAGTACTTC
cdr3_aa: CASSEITGGPETQYF
j_call: TRBJ2-5
d_call: TRBD1
clone_size: NA
v_call: TRBV6-1

cdr3_nt: TGTGCCAGCAGTTTACAGACACCGGGGGGCACAGATACGCAGTATTTT
cdr3_aa: CASSLQTPGGTDTQYF
j_call: TRBJ2-3
d_call: NA
clone_size: NA
v_call: TRBV27

cdr3_nt: TGTGCCAGCAGTGCCGGGACAGGGGTTTCACCCCTCCACTTT
cdr3_aa: CASSAGTGVSPLHF
j_call: TRBJ1-6
d_call: TRBD1
clone_size: NA
v_call: TRBV25-1

cdr3_nt: TGTGCCAGCAGCGGGGAGGAGGGAGCCAATGAGCAGTTCTTC
cdr3_aa: CASSGEEGANEQFF
j_call: TRBJ2-1
d_call: NA
clone_size: NA
v_call: TRBV2

cdr3_nt: TGTGCCAGCAGCTTCGGACAGGACTCTGGAAACACCATATATTTT
cdr3_aa: CASSFGQDSGNTIYF
j_call: TRBJ1-3
d_call: TRBD1
clone_size: few
v_call: TRBV5-4

cdr3_nt: TGTGCCAGCAGTTACCCGACAGGGCGGAATCAGCCCCAGCATTTT
cdr3_aa: CASSYPTGRNQPQHF
j_call: TRBJ1-5
d_call: TRBD1
clone_size: NA
v_call: TRBV6-6

cdr3_nt: TGCGCCAGCAGCCAAGATCCCCCCGGTGGGCTACGGAACACTGAAGCTTTCTTT
cdr3_aa: CASSQDPPGGLRNTEAFF
j_call: TRBJ1-1
d_call: NA
clone_size: NA
v_call: TRBV4-1

cdr3_nt: TGCGCCAGCAGCCAAGCCGCTCGGACTGAAGCTTTCTTT
cdr3_aa: CASSQAARTEAFF
j_call: TRBJ1-1
d_call: NA
clone_size: NA
v_call: TRBV4-1

cdr3_nt: TGTGCCAGCTCACCATTAGCGGGAGACACAGATACGCAGTATTTT
cdr3_aa: CASSPLAGDTDTQYF
j_call: TRBJ2-3
d_call: TRBD2
clone_size: NA
v_call: TRBV18

cdr3_nt: TGTGCCAGCAGGCCTCTCCGGACAGGGCCTTACGAGCAGTACTTC
cdr3_aa: CASRPLRTGPYEQYF
j_call: TRBJ2-7
d_call: TRBD1
clone_size: NA
v_call: TRBV2

cdr3_nt: TGCAGCGTGGAGGGACAGGGCGTAGTAGAGACCCAGTACTTC
cdr3_aa: CSVEGQGVVETQYF
j_call: TRBJ2-5
d_call: TRBD1
clone_size: NA
v_call: TRBV29-1

cdr3_nt: TGTGCCAGCAGTTCCCGAGCGGGAGTGAGGTACAATGAGCAGTTCTTC
cdr3_aa: CASSSRAGVRYNEQFF
j_call: TRBJ2-1
d_call: TRBD2
clone_size: NA
v_call: TRBV27

cdr3_nt: TGTGCCAGAAGCTTAGCCGGCGGGGGGTTACAAGAGACCCAGTACTTC
cdr3_aa: CARSLAGGGLQETQYF
j_call: TRBJ2-5
d_call: NA
clone_size: NA
v_call: TRBV7-5

cdr3_nt: TGCGCCAGCAGTCCACAGCCGAATGAAAAACTGTTTTTT
cdr3_aa: CASSPQPNEKLFF
j_call: TRBJ1-4
d_call: NA
clone_size: NA
v_call: TRBV10-2

cdr3_nt: TGCGCCAGCAGCCCCAGACAGGGGGTGGTCTCTGGGGCCAACGTCCTGACTTTC
cdr3_aa: CASSPRQGVVSGANVLTF
j_call: TRBJ2-6
d_call: TRBD1
clone_size: NA
v_call: TRBV5-1

cdr3_nt: TGTGCCAGCAGTTTATGGGAGAGACAGGGGGTTGAGCAGTACTTC
cdr3_aa: CASSLWERQGVEQYF
j_call: TRBJ2-7
d_call: TRBD1
clone_size: NA
v_call: TRBV28

cdr3_nt: TGTGCCAGCAGCTCACCCCTGGGGGGGACGCTGAACACCGGGGAGCTGTTTTTT
cdr3_aa: CASSSPLGGTLNTGELFF
j_call: TRBJ2-2
d_call: TRBD2
clone_size: NA
v_call: TRBV7-9

cdr3_nt: TGTGCCAGCAGCTCAGGGCCCGGCACAGATACGCAGTATTTT
cdr3_aa: CASSSGPGTDTQYF
j_call: TRBJ2-3
d_call: NA
clone_size: NA
v_call: TRBV7-3

cdr3_nt: TGTGCCAGCAGCGAGGGTGAGTCCCCCTACGAGCAGTACTTC
cdr3_aa: CASSEGESPYEQYF
j_call: TRBJ2-7
d_call: NA
clone_size: NA
v_call: TRBV7-9

cdr3_nt: TGTGCCAGCAGTTTACCCCTCGTGAGGTTACTAAACACCGGGGAGCTGTTTTTT
cdr3_aa: CASSLPLVRLLNTGELFF
j_call: TRBJ2-2
d_call: NA
clone_size: NA
v_call: TRBV28

cdr3_nt: TGTGCCAGCAGCTTCAGGAACACTGAAGCTTTCTTT
cdr3_aa: CASSFRNTEAFF
j_call: TRBJ1-1
d_call: NA
clone_size: once
v_call: TRBV7-2

cdr3_nt: TGCGCCAGCAGTGTCGGGGGGTCTCAAGAGACCCAGTACTTC
cdr3_aa: CASSVGGSQETQYF
j_call: TRBJ2-5
d_call: TRBD2
clone_size: NA
v_call: TRBV10-1

cdr3_nt: TGTGCCAGCAGTGACCTTCCGATCCGGGTCGAGCAGTACTTC
cdr3_aa: CASSDLPIRVEQYF
j_call: TRBJ2-7
d_call: NA
clone_size: NA
v_call: TRBV6-1

cdr3_nt: TGTGCCAGCAGTTTACTAGCGGGAGGGCCGGGTACGCAGTATTTT
cdr3_aa: CASSLLAGGPGTQYF
j_call: TRBJ2-3
d_call: TRBD2
clone_size: NA
v_call: TRBV28

cdr3_nt: TGTGCCAGCAGCGTAGTAGAAGGCGGCACCGGGGAGCTGTTTTTT
cdr3_aa: CASSVVEGGTGELFF
j_call: TRBJ2-2
d_call: NA
clone_size: NA
v_call: TRBV9

cdr3_nt: TGTGCCAGTAGTTTGGACAGGTGGGACTACGAGCAGTACTTC
cdr3_aa: CASSLDRWDYEQYF
j_call: TRBJ2-7
d_call: TRBD1
clone_size: NA
v_call: TRBV19

cdr3_nt: TGTGCCAGCAGCTTGGGTAGGGGCTATGGCTACACCTTC
cdr3_aa: CASSLGRGYGYTF
j_call: TRBJ1-2
d_call: NA
clone_size: NA
v_call: TRBV5-5

cdr3_nt: TGTGCCAGCAGTCAGGGGACTGGGGCCAACGTCCTGACTTTC
cdr3_aa: CASSQGTGANVLTF
j_call: TRBJ2-6
d_call: NA
clone_size: NA
v_call: TRBV27

cdr3_nt: TGTGCCAGCACCCCTAGCGGGAGGCCCCTTTACGAGCAGTACTTC
cdr3_aa: CASTPSGRPLYEQYF
j_call: TRBJ2-7
d_call: TRBD2
clone_size: NA
v_call: TRBV27

cdr3_nt: TGTGCCACCAGCACCGACAGGGGTTACGCTGAAGCTTTCTTT
cdr3_aa: CATSTDRGYAEAFF
j_call: TRBJ1-1
d_call: TRBD1
clone_size: NA
v_call: TRBV15

cdr3_nt: TGTGCCAGTAGTGGGCGGACTAGCGGCGGCGAGCAGTACTTC
cdr3_aa: CASSGRTSGGEQYF
j_call: TRBJ2-7
d_call: TRBD2
clone_size: few
v_call: TRBV19

cdr3_nt: TGTGCCAGCAGCTTCCCGACTAATGAGCAGTTCTTC
cdr3_aa: CASSFPTNEQFF
j_call: TRBJ2-1
d_call: NA
clone_size: once
v_call: TRBV7-9

cdr3_nt: TGTGCCAGCAGCGTAGGGACAGGCGGAAACTATGGCTACACCTTC
cdr3_aa: CASSVGTGGNYGYTF
j_call: TRBJ1-2
d_call: TRBD1
clone_size: NA
v_call: TRBV2

cdr3_nt: TGTGCCAGTACCCCAGAAGGGGAAGAGACCCAGTACTTC
cdr3_aa: CASTPEGEETQYF
j_call: TRBJ2-5
d_call: NA
clone_size: NA
v_call: TRBV19

cdr3_nt: TGTGCCAGCAGCCCTCCGACCCCGGGCTATGGCTACACCTTC
cdr3_aa: CASSPPTPGYGYTF
j_call: TRBJ1-2
d_call: NA
clone_size: once
v_call: TRBV9

cdr3_nt: TGTGCCAGCTCACCAGCGACAGGGGGTACGAGGGACGAGCAGTACTTC
cdr3_aa: CASSPATGGTRDEQYF
j_call: TRBJ2-7
d_call: TRBD1
clone_size: NA
v_call: TRBV18

cdr3_nt: TGTGCCGCCCGGCAGGGGGTCGACTATGGCTACACCTTC
cdr3_aa: CAARQGVDYGYTF
j_call: TRBJ1-2
d_call: TRBD1
clone_size: NA
v_call: TRBV6-4

cdr3_nt: TGTGCCAGTAGTATCTCTCAGGGATTCGACGAGCAGTACTTC
cdr3_aa: CASSISQGFDEQYF
j_call: TRBJ2-7
d_call: NA
clone_size: NA
v_call: TRBV19

cdr3_nt: TGTGCCAGCAGCGTAGACGGAGGTGTAAGGGGAAACACCATATATTTT
cdr3_aa: CASSVDGGVRGNTIYF
j_call: TRBJ1-3
d_call: NA
clone_size: NA
v_call: TRBV9

cdr3_nt: TGTGCCAGCAGTTTATCGGGGGGCCCAAACTATGGCTACACCTTC
cdr3_aa: CASSLSGGPNYGYTF
j_call: TRBJ1-2
d_call: NA
clone_size: NA
v_call: TRBV28

cdr3_nt: TGCGCCAGCAGCCTGACAGCTTACAATGAGCAGTTCTTC
cdr3_aa: CASSLTAYNEQFF
j_call: TRBJ2-1
d_call: NA
clone_size: few
v_call: TRBV5-1

cdr3_nt: TGCGCCAGCAGCTTGGGCGGGACTTCCTACAATGAGCAGTTCTTC
cdr3_aa: CASSLGGTSYNEQFF
j_call: TRBJ2-1
d_call: NA
clone_size: NA
v_call: TRBV5-1

cdr3_nt: TGCGCCAGCAGCGGGTCCAATAATTCACCCCTCCACTTT
cdr3_aa: CASSGSNNSPLHF
j_call: TRBJ1-6
d_call: NA
clone_size: NA
v_call: TRBV10-1

cdr3_nt: TGTGCCAGCAGCGACTACGATGAGCAGTTCTTC
cdr3_aa: CASSDYDEQFF
j_call: TRBJ2-1
d_call: NA
clone_size: NA
v_call: TRBV2

cdr3_nt: TGTGCCAGCACCTTCTTTCGGGTGAACACTGAAGCTTTCTTT
cdr3_aa: CASTFFRVNTEAFF
j_call: TRBJ1-1
d_call: NA
clone_size: NA
v_call: TRBV2

cdr3_nt: TGTGCCAGCTGCTACCGGGGACAGGGACCTTTTAACTATGGCTACACCTTC
cdr3_aa: CASCYRGQGPFNYGYTF
j_call: TRBJ1-2
d_call: TRBD1
clone_size: NA
v_call: TRBV28

cdr3_nt: TGCAGCGCTGGTTTGGGGGGGCCGGAGCAGTTCTTC
cdr3_aa: CSAGLGGPEQFF
j_call: TRBJ2-1
d_call: NA
clone_size: few
v_call: TRBV29-1

cdr3_nt: TGTGCCACCAGACCTTTTGGTGGTAGCAGCAATGAGCAGTTCTTC
cdr3_aa: CATRPFGGSSNEQFF
j_call: TRBJ2-1
d_call: NA
clone_size: NA
v_call: TRBV15